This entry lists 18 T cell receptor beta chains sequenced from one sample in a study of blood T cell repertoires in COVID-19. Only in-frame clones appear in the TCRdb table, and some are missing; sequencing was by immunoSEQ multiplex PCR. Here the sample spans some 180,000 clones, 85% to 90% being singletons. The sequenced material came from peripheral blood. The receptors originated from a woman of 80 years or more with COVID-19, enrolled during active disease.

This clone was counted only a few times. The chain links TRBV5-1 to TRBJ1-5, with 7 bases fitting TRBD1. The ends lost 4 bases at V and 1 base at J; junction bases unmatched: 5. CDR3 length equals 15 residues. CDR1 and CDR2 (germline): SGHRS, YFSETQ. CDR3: CASSPSGGSNQPQHF. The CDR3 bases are TGCGCCAGCAGCCCCTCAGGGGGGAGCAATCAGCCCCAGCATTTT.

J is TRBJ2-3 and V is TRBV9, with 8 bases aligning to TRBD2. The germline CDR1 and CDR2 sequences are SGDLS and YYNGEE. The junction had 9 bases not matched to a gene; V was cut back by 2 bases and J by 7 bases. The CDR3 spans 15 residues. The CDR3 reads CASSVREGGTHTQYF. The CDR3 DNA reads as TGTGCCAGCAGCGTCCGGGAGGGTGGGACCCATACGCAGTATTTT. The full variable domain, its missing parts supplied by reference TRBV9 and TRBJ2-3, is DSGVTQTPKHLITATGQRVTLRCSPRSGDLSVYWYQQSLDQGLQFLIQYYNGEERAKGNILERFSAQQFPDLHSELNLSSLELGDSALYFCASSVREGGTHTQYFGPGTRLTVL.

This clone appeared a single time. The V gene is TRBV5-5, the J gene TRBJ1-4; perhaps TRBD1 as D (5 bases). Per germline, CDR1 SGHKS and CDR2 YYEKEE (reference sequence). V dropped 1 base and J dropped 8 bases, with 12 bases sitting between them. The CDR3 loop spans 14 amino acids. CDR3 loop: CASSLFSQGEKLFF. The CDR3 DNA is TGTGCCAGCAGCTTGTTTTCCCAGGGCGAAAAACTGTTTTTT.

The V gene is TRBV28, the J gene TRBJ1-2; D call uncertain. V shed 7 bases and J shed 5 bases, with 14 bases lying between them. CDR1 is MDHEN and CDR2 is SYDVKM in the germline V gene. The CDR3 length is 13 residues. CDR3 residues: CASIEGNRYGYTF. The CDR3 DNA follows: TGTGCCAGCATAGAGGGAAATCGGTATGGCTACACCTTC.

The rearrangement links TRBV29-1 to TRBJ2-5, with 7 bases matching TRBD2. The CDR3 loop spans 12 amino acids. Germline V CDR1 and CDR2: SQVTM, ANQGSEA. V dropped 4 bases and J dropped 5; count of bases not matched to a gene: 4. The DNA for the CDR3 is TGCAGCGTTGTATTCGGGGGGGAGACCCAGTACTTC. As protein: CSVVFGGETQYF.

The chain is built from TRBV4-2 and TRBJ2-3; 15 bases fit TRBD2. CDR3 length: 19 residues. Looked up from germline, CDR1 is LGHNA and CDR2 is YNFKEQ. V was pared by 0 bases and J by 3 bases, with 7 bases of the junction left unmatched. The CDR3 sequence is CASSQDLAGTSGRTDTQYF. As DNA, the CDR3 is TGTGCCAGCAGCCAAGATTTGGCCGGGACTAGCGGGAGGACAGATACGCAGTATTTT.

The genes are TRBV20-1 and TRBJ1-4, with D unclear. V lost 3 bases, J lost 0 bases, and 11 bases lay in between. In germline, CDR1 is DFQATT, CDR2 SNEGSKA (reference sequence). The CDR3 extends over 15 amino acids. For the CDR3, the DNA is TGCAGTGCTAGTCTCTCGGTTGCAACTAATGAAAAACTGTTTTTT. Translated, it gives CSASLSVATNEKLFF.

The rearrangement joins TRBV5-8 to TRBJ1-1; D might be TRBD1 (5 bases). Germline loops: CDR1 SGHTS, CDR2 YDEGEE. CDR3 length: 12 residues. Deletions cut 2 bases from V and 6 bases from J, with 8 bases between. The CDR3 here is CASSFGDSEAFF. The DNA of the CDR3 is TGTGCCAGCAGCTTTGGGGACTCTGAAGCTTTCTTT. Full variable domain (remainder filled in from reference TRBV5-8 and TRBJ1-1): EAGVTQSPTHLIKTRGQQATLRCSPISGHTSVYWYQQALGLGLQFLLWYDEGEERNRGNFPPRFSGRQFPNYSSELNVNALELEDSALYLCASSFGDSEAFFGQGTRLTVV.

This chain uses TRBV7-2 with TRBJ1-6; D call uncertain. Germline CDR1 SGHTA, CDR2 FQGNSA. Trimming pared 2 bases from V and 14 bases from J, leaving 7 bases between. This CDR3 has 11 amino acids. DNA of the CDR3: TGTGCCAGCAGCTTACTTGAGGCCCTCCACTTT. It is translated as CASSLLEALHF.

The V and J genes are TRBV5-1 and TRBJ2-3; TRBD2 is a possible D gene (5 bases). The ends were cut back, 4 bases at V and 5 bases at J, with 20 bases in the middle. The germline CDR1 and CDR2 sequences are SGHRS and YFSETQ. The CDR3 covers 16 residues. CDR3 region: CASSDGWTPQRDTQYF. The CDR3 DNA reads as TGCGCCAGCAGCGACGGCTGGACTCCTCAAAGAGATACGCAGTATTTT.

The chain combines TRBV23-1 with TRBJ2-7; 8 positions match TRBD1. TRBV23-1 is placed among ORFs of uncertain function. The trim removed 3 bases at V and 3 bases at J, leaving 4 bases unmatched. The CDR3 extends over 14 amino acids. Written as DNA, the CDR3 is TGCGCCAGCAGTCAGACGACAGGGGTCTACGAGCAGTACTTC. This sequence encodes CASSQTTGVYEQYF.

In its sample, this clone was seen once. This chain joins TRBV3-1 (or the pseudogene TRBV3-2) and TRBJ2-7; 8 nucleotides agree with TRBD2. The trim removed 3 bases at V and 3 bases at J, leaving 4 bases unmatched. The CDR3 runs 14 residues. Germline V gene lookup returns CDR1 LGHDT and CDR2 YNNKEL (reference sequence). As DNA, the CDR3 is TGTGCCAGCAGCCAGGGACTAGGTGTCTACGAGCAGTACTTC. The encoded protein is CASSQGLGVYEQYF.

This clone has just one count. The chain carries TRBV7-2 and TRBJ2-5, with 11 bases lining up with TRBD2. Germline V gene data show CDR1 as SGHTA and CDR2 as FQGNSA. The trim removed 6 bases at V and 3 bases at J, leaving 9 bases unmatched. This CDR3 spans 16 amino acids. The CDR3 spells CASSSGTSGREETQYF. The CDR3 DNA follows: TGTGCCAGCAGTTCTGGGACTAGCGGCCGCGAAGAGACCCAGTACTTC.

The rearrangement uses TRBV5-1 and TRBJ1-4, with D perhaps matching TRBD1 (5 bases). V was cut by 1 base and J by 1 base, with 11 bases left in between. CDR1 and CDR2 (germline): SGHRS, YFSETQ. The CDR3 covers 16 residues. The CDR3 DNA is TGCGCCAGCAGCTTGATGGGGGGAGGAACTAATGAAAAACTGTTTTTT. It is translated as CASSLMGGGTNEKLFF.

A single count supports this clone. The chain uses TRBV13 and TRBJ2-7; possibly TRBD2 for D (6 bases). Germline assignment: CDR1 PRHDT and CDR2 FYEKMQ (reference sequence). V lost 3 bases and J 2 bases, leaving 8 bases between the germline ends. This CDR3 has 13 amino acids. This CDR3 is CASSFGSTYEQYF. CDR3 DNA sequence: TGTGCCAGCAGCTTCGGGAGTACCTACGAGCAGTACTTC.

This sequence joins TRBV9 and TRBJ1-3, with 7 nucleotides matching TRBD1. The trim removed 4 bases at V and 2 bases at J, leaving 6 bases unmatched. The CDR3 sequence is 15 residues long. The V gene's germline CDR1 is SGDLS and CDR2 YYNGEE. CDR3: CASSQNRGPGNTIYF. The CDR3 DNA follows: TGTGCCAGCAGCCAAAACAGGGGCCCTGGAAACACCATATATTTT. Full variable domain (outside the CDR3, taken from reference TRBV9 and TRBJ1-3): DSGVTQTPKHLITATGQRVTLRCSPRSGDLSVYWYQQSLDQGLQFLIQYYNGEERAKGNILERFSAQQFPDLHSELNLSSLELGDSALYFCASSQNRGPGNTIYFGEGSWLTVV.

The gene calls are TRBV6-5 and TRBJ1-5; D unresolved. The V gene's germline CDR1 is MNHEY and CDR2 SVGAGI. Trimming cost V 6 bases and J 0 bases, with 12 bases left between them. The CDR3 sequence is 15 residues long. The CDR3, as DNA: TGTGCCAGCAGCCTGACAAGAAGTAGCAATCAGCCCCAGCATTTT. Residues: CASSLTRSSNQPQHF.

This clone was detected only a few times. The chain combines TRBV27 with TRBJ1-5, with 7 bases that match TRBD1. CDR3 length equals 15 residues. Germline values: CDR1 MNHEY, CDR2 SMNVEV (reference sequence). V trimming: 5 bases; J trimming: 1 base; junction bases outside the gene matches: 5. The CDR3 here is CASSVGQRSNQPQHF. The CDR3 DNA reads TGTGCCAGCAGTGTGGGACAGAGAAGCAATCAGCCCCAGCATTTT.